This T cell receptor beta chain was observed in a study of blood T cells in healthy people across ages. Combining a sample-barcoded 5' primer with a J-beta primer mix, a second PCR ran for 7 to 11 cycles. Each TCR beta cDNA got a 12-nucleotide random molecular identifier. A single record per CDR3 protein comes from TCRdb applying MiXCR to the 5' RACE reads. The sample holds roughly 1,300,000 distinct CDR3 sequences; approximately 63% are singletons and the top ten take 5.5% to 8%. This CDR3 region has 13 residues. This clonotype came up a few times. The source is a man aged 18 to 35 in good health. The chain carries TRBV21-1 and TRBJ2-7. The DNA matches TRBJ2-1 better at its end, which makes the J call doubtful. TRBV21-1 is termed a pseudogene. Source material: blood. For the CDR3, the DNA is TGTGCCAGCAGCCGCGGCGGCAGAATGACGCAGTTCTTC. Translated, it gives CASSRGGRMTQFF.